This T cell receptor beta chain was sequenced in a study of beta chain features in type 1 diabetes. Every bit of the isolated RNA underwent reverse transcription, so sequencing read expressed TCRB transcripts. This table comes from immunoSEQ multiplex PCR, and its TCRdb copy is limited to in-frame clones, with some not included. Seen here are just under 150,000 clones, roughly an eighth observed once, and the top ten hold roughly 1.4%. Cell sorting via CD45RO/CCR7/CD25/CD127/CD95/CD27 was performed to obtain CD4+ naive, central memory, regulatory and stem cell-like memory cells. Study-wide findings and caveats: TCRB CDR3s were moderately but significantly shorter in Type 1 diabetes patients in all four CD4+ subsets.

Germline V CDR1 and CDR2: MGHRA, YSYEKL. With 1 base removed from V and 2 bases from J, the gap between germline ends came to 8 bases. The CDR3 totals 14 residues. Of note for this clone: Its antigen is undetermined.

Sequencing used central memory CD4+ T cells from blood. This clonotype originated in a young man with type 1 diabetes. The genes are TRBV4-1 and TRBJ1-2; D remains ambiguous. The DNA of the CDR3 is TGCGCCAGCAGCCAAGTAAGCCGCAACTATGGCTACACCTTC. As protein: CASSQVSRNYGYTF.